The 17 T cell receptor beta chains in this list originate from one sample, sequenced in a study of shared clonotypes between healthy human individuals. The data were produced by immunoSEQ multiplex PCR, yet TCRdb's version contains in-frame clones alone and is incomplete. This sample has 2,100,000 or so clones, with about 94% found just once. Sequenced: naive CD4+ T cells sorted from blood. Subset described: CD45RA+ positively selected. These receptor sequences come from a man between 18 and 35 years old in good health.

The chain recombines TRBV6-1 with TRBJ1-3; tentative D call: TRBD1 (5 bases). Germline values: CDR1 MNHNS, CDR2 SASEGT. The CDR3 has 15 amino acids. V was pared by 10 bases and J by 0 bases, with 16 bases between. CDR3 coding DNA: TGTGCCACCTCTGAGGACAACTACTCTGGAAACACCATATATTTT. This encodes CATSEDNYSGNTIYF.

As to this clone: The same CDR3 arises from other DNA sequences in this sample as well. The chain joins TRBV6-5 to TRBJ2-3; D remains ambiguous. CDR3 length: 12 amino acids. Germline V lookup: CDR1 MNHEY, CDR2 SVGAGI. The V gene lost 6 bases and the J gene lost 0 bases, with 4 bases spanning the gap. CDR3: CASRSSTDTQYF. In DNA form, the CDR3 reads TGTGCCAGCAGGTCTAGCACAGATACGCAGTATTTT.

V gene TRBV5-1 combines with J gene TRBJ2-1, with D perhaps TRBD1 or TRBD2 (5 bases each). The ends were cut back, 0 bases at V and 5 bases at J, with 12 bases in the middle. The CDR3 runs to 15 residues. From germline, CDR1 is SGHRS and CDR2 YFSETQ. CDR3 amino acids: CASSLVGARDNEQFF. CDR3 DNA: TGCGCCAGCAGCTTGGTAGGGGCGAGGGACAATGAGCAGTTCTTC.

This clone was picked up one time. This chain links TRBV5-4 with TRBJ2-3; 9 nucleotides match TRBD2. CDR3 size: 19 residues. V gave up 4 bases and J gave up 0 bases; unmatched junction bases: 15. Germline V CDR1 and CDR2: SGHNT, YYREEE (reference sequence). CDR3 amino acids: CASSTVSGSIFRSTDTQYF. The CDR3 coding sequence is TGTGCCAGCAGCACCGTTAGCGGGAGCATATTTAGGAGCACAGATACGCAGTATTTT. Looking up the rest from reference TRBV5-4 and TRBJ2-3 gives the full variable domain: ETGVTQSPTHLIKTRGQQVTLRCSSQSGHNTVSWYQQALGQGPQFIFQYYREEENGRGNFPPRFSGLQFPNYSSELNVNALELDDSALYLCASSTVSGSIFRSTDTQYFGPGTRLTVL.

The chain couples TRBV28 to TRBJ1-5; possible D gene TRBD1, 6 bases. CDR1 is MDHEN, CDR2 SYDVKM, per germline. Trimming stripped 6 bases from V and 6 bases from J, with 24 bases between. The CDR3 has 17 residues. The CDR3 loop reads CASRAPKGTSGGQPQHF. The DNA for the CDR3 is TGTGCCAGCAGGGCACCTAAGGGGACATCGGGGGGTCAGCCCCAGCATTTT.

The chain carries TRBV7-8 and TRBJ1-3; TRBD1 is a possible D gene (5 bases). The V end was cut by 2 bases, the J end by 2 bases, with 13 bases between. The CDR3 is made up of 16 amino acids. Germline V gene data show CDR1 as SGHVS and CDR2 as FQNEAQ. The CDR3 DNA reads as TGTGCCAGCAGCTTAACGTCGGGGCTTACTGGAAACACCATATATTTT. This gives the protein CASSLTSGLTGNTIYF.

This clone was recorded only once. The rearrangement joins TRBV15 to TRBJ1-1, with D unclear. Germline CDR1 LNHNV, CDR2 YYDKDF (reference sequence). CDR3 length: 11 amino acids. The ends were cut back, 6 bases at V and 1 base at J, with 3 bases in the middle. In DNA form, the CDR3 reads TGTGCCACCAGAACGAACACTGAAGCTTTCTTT. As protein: CATRTNTEAFF.

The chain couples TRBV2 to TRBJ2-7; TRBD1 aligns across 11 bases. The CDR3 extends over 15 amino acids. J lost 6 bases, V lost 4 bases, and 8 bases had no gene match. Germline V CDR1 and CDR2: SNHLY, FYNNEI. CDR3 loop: CASSGRWTGGPEQYF. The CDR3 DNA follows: TGTGCCAGCAGTGGGAGGTGGACAGGGGGCCCCGAGCAGTACTTC.

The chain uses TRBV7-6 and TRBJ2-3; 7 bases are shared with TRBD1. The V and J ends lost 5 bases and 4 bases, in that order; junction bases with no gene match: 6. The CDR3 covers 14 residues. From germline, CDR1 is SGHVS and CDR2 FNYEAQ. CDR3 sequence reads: CASSRQGRADTQYF. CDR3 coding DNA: TGTGCCAGCAGCCGACAGGGACGAGCAGATACGCAGTATTTT.

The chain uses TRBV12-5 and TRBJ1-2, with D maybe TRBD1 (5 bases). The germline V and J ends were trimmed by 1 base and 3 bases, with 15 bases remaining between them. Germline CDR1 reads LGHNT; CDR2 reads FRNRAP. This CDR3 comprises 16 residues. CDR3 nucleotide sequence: TGTGCTAGTGGTTTGGCGACAGAATCCACGCACTATGGCTACACCTTC. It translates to CASGLATESTHYGYTF.

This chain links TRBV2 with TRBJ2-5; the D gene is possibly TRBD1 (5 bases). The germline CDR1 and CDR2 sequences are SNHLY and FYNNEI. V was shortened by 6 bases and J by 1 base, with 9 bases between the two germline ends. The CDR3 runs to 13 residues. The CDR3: CASRQGFQETQYF. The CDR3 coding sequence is TGTGCCAGCAGGCAGGGTTTCCAAGAGACCCAGTACTTC.

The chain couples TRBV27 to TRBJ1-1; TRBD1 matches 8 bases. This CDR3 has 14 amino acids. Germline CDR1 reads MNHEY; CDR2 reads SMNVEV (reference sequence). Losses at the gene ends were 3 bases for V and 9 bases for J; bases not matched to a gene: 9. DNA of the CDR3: TGTGCCAGCAGTTTTGGACAGGGCTCCCTCAAAGCTTTCTTT. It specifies CASSFGQGSLKAFF.

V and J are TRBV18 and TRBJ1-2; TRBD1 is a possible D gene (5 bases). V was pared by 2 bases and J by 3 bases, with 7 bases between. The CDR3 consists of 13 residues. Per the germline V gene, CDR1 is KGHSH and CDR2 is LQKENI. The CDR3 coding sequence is TGTGCCAGCTCACCAACGACAGACTATGGCTACACCTTC. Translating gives CASSPTTDYGYTF.

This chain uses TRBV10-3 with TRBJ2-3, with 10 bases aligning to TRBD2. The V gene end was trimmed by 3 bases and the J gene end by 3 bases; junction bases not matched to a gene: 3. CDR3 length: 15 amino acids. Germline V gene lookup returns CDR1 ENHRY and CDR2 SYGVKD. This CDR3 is CAISELAGRTDTQYF. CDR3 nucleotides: TGTGCCATCAGTGAACTAGCGGGGCGGACAGATACGCAGTATTTT.

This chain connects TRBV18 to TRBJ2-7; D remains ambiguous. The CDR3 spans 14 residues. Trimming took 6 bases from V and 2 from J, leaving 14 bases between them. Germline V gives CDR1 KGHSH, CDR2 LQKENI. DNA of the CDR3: TGTGCCAGCTCGGCCGGCCGGGCGACCTACGAGCAGTACTTC. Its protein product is CASSAGRATYEQYF.

The CDR3 coding sequence is TGTGCCAGCAGCTTAAACTTGGGGGAAAAACTGTTTTTT. Residues: CASSLNLGEKLFF. The genes are TRBV11-2 and TRBJ1-4; D gene uncertain. The CDR3 runs 13 residues. The ends were cut back, 2 bases at V and 8 bases at J, with 9 bases in the middle. The germline V gene has CDR1 SGHAT and CDR2 FQNNGV.

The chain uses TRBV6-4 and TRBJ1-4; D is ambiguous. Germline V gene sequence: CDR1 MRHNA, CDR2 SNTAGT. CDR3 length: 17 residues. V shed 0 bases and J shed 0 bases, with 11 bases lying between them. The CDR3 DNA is TGTGCCAGCAGTGACTCGAAGTGGGCAGCAACTAATGAAAAACTGTTTTTT. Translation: CASSDSKWAATNEKLFF.